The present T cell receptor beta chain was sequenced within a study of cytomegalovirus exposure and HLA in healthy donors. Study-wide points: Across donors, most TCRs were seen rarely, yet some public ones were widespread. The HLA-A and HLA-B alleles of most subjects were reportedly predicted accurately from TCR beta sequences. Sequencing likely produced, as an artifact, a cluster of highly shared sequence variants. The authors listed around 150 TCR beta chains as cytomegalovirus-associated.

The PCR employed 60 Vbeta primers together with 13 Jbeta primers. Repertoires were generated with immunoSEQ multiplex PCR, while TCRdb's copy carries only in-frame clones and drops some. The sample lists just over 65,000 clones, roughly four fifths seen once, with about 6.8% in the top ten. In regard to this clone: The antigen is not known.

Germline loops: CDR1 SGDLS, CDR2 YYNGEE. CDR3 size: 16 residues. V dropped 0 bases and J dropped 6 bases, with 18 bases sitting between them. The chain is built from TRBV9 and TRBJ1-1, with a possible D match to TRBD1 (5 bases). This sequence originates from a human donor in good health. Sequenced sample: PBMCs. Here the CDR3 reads CASSVAGDGTNSEAFF. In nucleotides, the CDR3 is TGTGCCAGCAGCGTAGCGGGGGACGGGACCAACTCTGAAGCTTTCTTT. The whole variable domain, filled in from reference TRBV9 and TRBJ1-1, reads DSGVTQTPKHLITATGQRVTLRCSPRSGDLSVYWYQQSLDQGLQFLIQYYNGEERAKGNILERFSAQQFPDLHSELNLSSLELGDSALYFCASSVAGDGTNSEAFFGQGTRLTVV.